This TCR beta chain was sequenced during a study of Ad26.COV2.S vaccination and SARS-CoV-2 variants (dated by TCRdb to 2020 to 2022). Broadly, across the study: Donors in the vaccine arm were drawn from COV1001, a multicentre, randomized, double-blind, placebo-controlled phase I-IIa trial testing Ad26.COV2.S in healthy adults. Trial participants were randomized into five groups of five: low-dose or high-dose Ad26.COV2.S given once or twice, or placebo on both occasions. Ad26.COV2.S was administered intramuscularly at a dose of 5x10^10 or 1x10^11 viral particles, either as one shot or as two shots given 56 days apart. Blinding of investigators to trial group allocation was maintained during experiments and outcome assessment. Sequencing of the TCRbeta repertoire served to evaluate the specificity and breadth of SARS-CoV-2-reactive T cell receptors following Ad26.COV2.S vaccination. The TCR-sequenced set comprised about 32 samples: about 19 Ad26.COV2.S vaccine recipients, 5 placebo recipients and 8 SARS-CoV-2 convalescent individuals. The investigation overall reported the following: After vaccination, spike-specific CD8+ and CD4+ T cell responses were reported to show substantial breadth. It was noted by the authors that total T cell responses may have been underestimated by the TCR breadth and depth analyses. The study was not powered to compare responses between vaccine doses or regimens. Non-spike TCR breadth was comparable between vaccine and placebo recipients, consistent with the vaccine containing only spike. Ad26.COV2.S recipients had higher spike-specific TCR breadth than placebo recipients (P = 0.0014).

Of note for this clone: There is no known antigen for this receptor. The sample holds no much larger clone one base away, and base qualities are not on file.

The CDR3, cysteine through phenylalanine, is 16 amino acids long. Only CDR3 DNA remains: 48 bases, in frame from the first base. In the germline V gene, CDR1 corresponds to SGHRS and CDR2 to YFSETQ. V is reduced by 1 base and J by 1 base, leaving a spacing of 14 bases between them. TCRbeta CDR3 regions were sequenced with the immunoSEQ Assay. After extraction, genomic DNA underwent amplification by bias-controlled multiplex PCR, followed by high-throughput sequencing. In the original analysis: To quantify the absolute abundance of every unique TCRbeta CDR3 region, sequences were collapsed and filtered. T cell fraction was estimated by normalizing TCRbeta template counts to usable DNA, with usable DNA measured through amplification of reference genes found in all nucleated cells. Repertoire TCRs were annotated as SARS-CoV-2-specific when V gene, CDR3 amino acid sequence and J gene were exactly matched to a known reactive TCR set. MIRA supplied the reference SARS-CoV-2 TCR set, which was filtered for enrichment in COVID-19-positive ImmuneCODE repertoires so that public or cross-reactive TCRs were removed. Based on the MIRA antigens, annotated TCRs were further analysed at the level of specific ORF or position within ORF. Breadth was defined as the number of annotated unique rearrangements divided by the total number of unique productive rearrangements, and depth was defined as the summed frequency of the annotated unique rearrangements. TCR breadth was compared between groups using two-sided Wilcoxon rank-sum tests. This immuneACCESS table, as held by TCRdb, lists in-frame sequences with V and J called but not all clones. Of the missing ones, under half trace to an unresolved V gene in checked studies; the others have no known cause. The DNA gave D and trimming, while V, J and clone size come from that table. The sample contains about 500,000 clones, about nine tenths of them found a single time. The top ten clonotypes cover about 1.5% of the sample.

Per the publication, the treatment or condition label means: roughly 18 received Ad26.COV2.S at low or high dose, single or two shots; five or six received placebo; per-sample allocation not given. Repertoires of vaccine and placebo recipients were sequenced from samples taken on day 63 after the first injection. Between 29 July and 7 August 2020, Cohort 1b enrolled about two dozen adults aged 18-55 years at one site in Boston, USA. As a vaccine, Ad26.COV2.S was a replication-incompetent adenovirus type 26 vector that expressed a prefusion-stabilized SARS-CoV-2 spike protein derived from the original Wuhan strain.

The specimen was peripheral blood, collected in a trial of Ad26.COV2.S vaccine versus placebo. This TCR was recovered from a person aged 18-65 years who received the Ad26.COV2.S COVID-19 vaccine or a placebo. Recombination connected TRBV5-1 to TRBJ2-5, and the D gene may be TRBD1, 6 bases matching. The sequenced DNA: TGCGCCAGCAGCTTGATGGGGGCGACCTTCCAAGAGACCCAGTACTTC. This yields the protein CASSLMGATFQETQYF. When the CDR3 is completed using the reference TRBV5-1 and TRBJ2-5 genes on either side, the full variable domain is KAGVTQTPRYLIKTRGQQVTLSCSPISGHRSVSWYQQTPGQGLQFLFEYFSETQRNKGNFPGRFSGRQFSNSRSEMNVSTLELGDSALYLCASSLMGATFQETQYFGPGTRLLVL.